There are a few counts of the clone carrying this T cell receptor beta chain. The sample comes from a study of blood T cell repertoires in COVID-19. Study-level background: The United States, Italy and Spain provided the acute and convalescent COVID-19 samples. T cells, B-cell-depleted T cells, or PBMCs supplied cDNA or gDNA.

As processed by the authors: Reference gene primers were amplified, and this amplification served to estimate nucleated cell counts. The method was immunoSEQ multiplex PCR; TCRdb's version includes in-frame clones alone and lacks a portion of them. The D gene and trimming were derived from the DNA, and the V and J assignments and clone size from that table. In the table there are 300,000 or so clones, around 87% of which are singletons. The sample comprised peripheral blood. The receptor was derived from a woman aged 50 to 60 who had recovered from COVID-19.

In DNA, the CDR3 is TGTGCCAGTAGCGGGACAGGGGGTTTGAGTCAGCCCCAGCATTTT. Protein sequence: CASSGTGGLSQPQHF. The chain employs TRBV19 and TRBJ1-5; 11 bases align to TRBD1. This CDR3 is 15 amino acids long. CDR1 LNHDA and CDR2 SQIVND come from the germline V gene (reference sequence). V trimming: 6 bases; J trimming: 6 bases; junction bases outside the gene matches: 7.